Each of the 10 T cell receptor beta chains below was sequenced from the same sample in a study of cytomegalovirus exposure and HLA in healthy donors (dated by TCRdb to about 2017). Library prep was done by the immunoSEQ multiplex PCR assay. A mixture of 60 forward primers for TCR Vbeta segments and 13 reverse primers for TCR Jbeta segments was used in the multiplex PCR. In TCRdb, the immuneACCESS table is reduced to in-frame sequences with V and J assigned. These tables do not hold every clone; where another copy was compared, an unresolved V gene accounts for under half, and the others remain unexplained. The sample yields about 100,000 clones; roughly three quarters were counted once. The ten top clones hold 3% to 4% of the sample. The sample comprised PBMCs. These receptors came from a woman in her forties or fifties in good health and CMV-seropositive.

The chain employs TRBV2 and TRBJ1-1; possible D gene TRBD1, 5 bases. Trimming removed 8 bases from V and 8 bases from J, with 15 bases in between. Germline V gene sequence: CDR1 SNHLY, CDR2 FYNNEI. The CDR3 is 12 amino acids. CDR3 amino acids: CASGAVVREAFF. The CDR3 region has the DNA TGTGCCAGCGGGGCGGTGGTGAGGGAAGCTTTCTTT.

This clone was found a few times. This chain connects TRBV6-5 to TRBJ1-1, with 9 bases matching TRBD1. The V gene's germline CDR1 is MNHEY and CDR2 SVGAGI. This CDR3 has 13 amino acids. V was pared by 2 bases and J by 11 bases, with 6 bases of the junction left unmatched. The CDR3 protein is CASSYGDRAGAFF. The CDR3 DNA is TGTGCCAGCAGTTACGGGGACAGGGCGGGGGCTTTCTTT.

CDR3 sequence reads: CASSVADMNTEAFF. The CDR3 bases are TGTGCCAGCAGTGTGGCCGACATGAACACTGAAGCTTTCTTT. The chain is built from TRBV6-1 and TRBJ1-1; D ambiguous. The germline V and J ends were trimmed by 4 bases and 0 bases, with 9 bases remaining between them. The CDR3 extends over 14 amino acids. Germline-derived CDR1 and CDR2 are MNHNS and SASEGT.

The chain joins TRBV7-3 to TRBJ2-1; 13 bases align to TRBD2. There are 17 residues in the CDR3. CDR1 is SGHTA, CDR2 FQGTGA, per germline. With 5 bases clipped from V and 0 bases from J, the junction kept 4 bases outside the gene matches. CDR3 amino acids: CASSPTSGRNSYNEQFF. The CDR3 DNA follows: TGTGCCAGCAGCCCGACTAGCGGGAGGAACTCCTACAATGAGCAGTTCTTC.

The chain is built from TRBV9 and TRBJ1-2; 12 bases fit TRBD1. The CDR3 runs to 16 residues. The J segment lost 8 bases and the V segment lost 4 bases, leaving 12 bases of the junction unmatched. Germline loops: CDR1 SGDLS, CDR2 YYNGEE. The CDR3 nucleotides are TGTGCCAGCAGCTCCCAGCCGGGACAGGGGGCGCGCGGCTACACCTTC. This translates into CASSSQPGQGARGYTF.

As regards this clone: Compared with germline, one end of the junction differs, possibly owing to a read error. Here the CDR3 DNA reads TGTGCCAGCAGCCCGGGGGGGGTCTACGATGAGCAGTTCTTC. Protein sequence: CASSPGGVYDEQFF. The chain couples TRBV7-3 to TRBJ2-1; 8 bases map to TRBD2. There are 14 residues in the CDR3. Germline values: CDR1 SGHTA, CDR2 FQGTGA. Looking up the rest from reference TRBV7-3 and TRBJ2-1 gives the full variable domain: GAGVSQTPSNKVTEKGKYVELRCDPISGHTALYWYRQSLGQGPEFLIYFQGTGAADDSGLPNDRFFAVRPEGSVSTLKIQRTERGDSAVYLCASSPGGVYDEQFFGPGTRLTVL.

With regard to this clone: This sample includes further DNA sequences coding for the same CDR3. CDR3 in DNA: TGTGCCAGCAGCGTAGGTTTAGCGGATAACACCGGGGAGCTGTTTTTT. This encodes CASSVGLADNTGELFF. The chain has TRBV9 and TRBJ2-2; D is possibly TRBD2 (6 bases). The CDR3 consists of 16 residues. Trimming took off 0 bases at V and 2 bases at J, with 11 bases between the two ends. Germline CDR1 and CDR2: SGDLS and YYNGEE.

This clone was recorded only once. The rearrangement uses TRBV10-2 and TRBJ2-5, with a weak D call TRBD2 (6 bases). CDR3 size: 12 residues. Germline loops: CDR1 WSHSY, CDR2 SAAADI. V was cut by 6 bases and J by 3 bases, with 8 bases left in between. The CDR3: CASRRGEETQYF. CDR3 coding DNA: TGCGCCAGCAGGCGGGGCGAAGAGACCCAGTACTTC.

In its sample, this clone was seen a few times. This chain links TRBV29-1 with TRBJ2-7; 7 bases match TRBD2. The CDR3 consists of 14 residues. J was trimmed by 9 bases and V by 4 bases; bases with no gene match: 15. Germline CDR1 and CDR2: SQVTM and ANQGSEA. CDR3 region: CSVGMASGSRRQYF. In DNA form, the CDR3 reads TGCAGCGTTGGAATGGCTAGCGGCAGCCGGAGGCAGTACTTC.

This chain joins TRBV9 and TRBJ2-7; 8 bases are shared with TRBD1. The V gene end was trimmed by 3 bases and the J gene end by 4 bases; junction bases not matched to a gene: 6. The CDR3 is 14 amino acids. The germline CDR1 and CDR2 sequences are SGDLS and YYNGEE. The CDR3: CASSEGDRIYEQYF. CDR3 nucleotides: TGTGCCAGCAGCGAGGGGGACAGGATTTACGAGCAGTACTTC.